The present T cell receptor (beta chain) was sequenced within a study of T cells in Graves' hyperthyroidism and ophthalmopathy. As to this clonotype: Its antigen is unknown.

In making diagnoses, clinical symptoms, serum thyroxine and TRAb, thyroid ultrasound and orbital computed tomography were all used. Broader study findings: Ophthalmopathy and stable hyperthyroidism were separated by a 13 V-J model. The model predicted ophthalmopathy a median around 6.5 months before onset. Blood samples included most of the expanded thyroid clonotypes exceeding 0.001.

CDR1 is MGHDK, CDR2 SYGVNS, per germline. The CDR3 runs 16 residues. V was shortened by 6 bases and J by 5 bases, with 22 bases between the two germline ends. RNA transcripts provided the source from which TCR beta CDR3 regions were amplified. First-round RT-PCR of the TCR CDR3 relied on the HTBI primer set. TCRdb re-called the multiplex PCR reads through MiXCR, storing one row per CDR3 protein. The data contain hundreds of thousands of distinct CDR3 sequences, about 45% of them singletons. The receptor was isolated from an adult man with Graves' disease, either hyperthyroidism or ophthalmopathy (not recorded which). Material: peripheral blood or thyroid tissue (not recorded which). The J gene is TRBJ1-2, the V gene TRBV25-1; a possible D gene is TRBD1 (6 bases). The CDR3 DNA reads TGTGCCAGCAGCGTTTCACCAAAACAGGGACGTTATGGCTACACCTTC. Amino acids: CASSVSPKQGRYGYTF.